The subject of this entry is one TCR beta chain. This specimen comes from a study of T cell changes during pregnancy in multiple sclerosis. Sequenced by immunoSEQ multiplex PCR; TCRdb stores in-frame clones only, minus some. The sample carries about 30,000 clones, 80% to 95% recorded once. Germline V gene data show CDR1 as SGDLS and CDR2 as YYNGEE. The CDR3 has 15 residues. The input for sequencing was CD8+ T cells from peripheral blood mononuclear cells, taken before pregnancy. This chain uses TRBV9 with TRBJ2-5, with D perhaps matching TRBD2 (6 bases). The J call is doubtful: the DNA matches TRBJ2-7 better. The receptor was derived from a female donor with multiple sclerosis, enrolled in a pregnancy study. The CDR3 reads CASSVGEEGWYEQYF. The CDR3 nucleotides read TGTGCCAGCAGCGTAGGCGAGGAGGGATGGTACGAGCAGTACTTC.